Reported below is one TCR beta chain. Its antigen is as yet unknown. Genomic DNA, the template, was used for profiling of the TCR beta VDJ and CDR3. Each CDR3 protein is one row after TCRdb ran MiXCR on the reads. The sample has about 190,000 distinct CDR3 sequences, approximately 52% seen once. Germline CDR1 SEHNR, CDR2 FQNEAQ (reference sequence). With 1 base clipped from V and 6 bases from J, the junction kept 5 bases outside the gene matches. This CDR3 contains 14 residues. These data are taken from a study of CD8+CD57+ T cells in acquired aplastic anemia. Study context: An average of around 3.5 ug of DNA was obtained from sorted CD4+ and CD8+ cells. Healthy CD8+ samples averaged around 10 million reads.

Points from the study as a whole: For CD8+ Simpson's diversity, patients and controls showed no significant difference. Nearly 30 CD8+ CDR3 sequences were shared between patients and controls.

The sequenced sample consisted of sorted CD4+, CD8+, or CD8+CD57+ T cells (not recorded which) from PBMCs. This TCR derives from a human donor in good health, serving as a control. The genes are TRBV7-9 and TRBJ2-7; 8 nucleotides agree with TRBD2. Here the CDR3 reads CASSLGVAGSEQYF. CDR3 in DNA: TGTGCCAGCAGCTTAGGGGTAGCGGGATCCGAGCAGTACTTC.